The clone carrying this T cell receptor (beta chain) appeared a single time. The CDR3 length is 14 residues. V lost 5 bases, J lost 4 bases, and 3 bases stayed unmatched. Germline V gene lookup returns CDR1 MDHEN and CDR2 SYDVKM. The table came from immunoSEQ multiplex PCR; TCRdb's copy has only in-frame clones and leaves some out. The profile covers about 13,000 clones, with about 90% appearing a single time and approximately 12% taken by the ten largest. The sample belongs to a study of T cell changes during pregnancy in multiple sclerosis. This specimen was CD8+ T cells from peripheral blood mononuclear cells, taken after pregnancy. The sequence came from a female donor in good health, enrolled as a control in a pregnancy study. The chain has TRBV28 and TRBJ1-1, with 11 positions matching TRBD1. DNA of the CDR3: TGTGCCAGCAGTGCGGGACAGGGGGGCACTGAAGCTTTCTTT. Translating it yields CASSAGQGGTEAFF.